These 29 T cell receptor beta chains were sequenced from one sample in a study of blood T cells in healthy people across ages. Combining a sample-barcoded 5' primer with a J-beta primer mix, a second PCR ran for 7 to 11 cycles. TCRdb used MiXCR to reprocess the 5' RACE reads, holding one entry per CDR3 protein. The sample records 1,500,000 or so distinct CDR3 sequences, roughly 59% being singletons. Material for sequencing was blood. These TCRs come from a young man in good health.

This rearrangement joins TRBV7-9 to TRBJ2-5; D is perhaps TRBD1 or TRBD2 (5 bases each). V was shortened by 5 bases and J by 6 bases, with 7 bases between the two germline ends. Germline CDR1 is SEHNR and CDR2 is FQNEAQ (reference sequence). The length of the CDR3 is 11 residues. The CDR3, as DNA: TGTGCCAGCAGCCCGGGACAGACCCAGTACTTC. Protein sequence: CASSPGQTQYF. Supplemented by reference TRBV7-9 and TRBJ2-5, the full variable domain reads DTGVSQNPRHKITKRGQNVTFRCDPISEHNRLYWYRQTLGQGPEFLTYFQNEAQLEKSRLLSDRFSAERPKGSFSTLEIQRTEQGDSAMYLCASSPGQTQYFGPGTRLLVL.

This clonotype appeared a few times. The chain is built from TRBV5-1 and TRBJ1-6, with D possibly being TRBD1 (5 bases). The germline V gene encodes CDR1 SGHRS and CDR2 YFSETQ. V lost 4 bases to trimming and J lost 8 bases, with 13 bases between them. CDR3 size: 14 residues. CDR3 amino acids: CASSPDSIDSPLHF. The CDR3, as DNA: TGCGCCAGCAGCCCCGACAGCATTGATTCACCCCTCCACTTT.

The chain joins TRBV24-1 to TRBJ2-7, with D unresolved. The last part of the DNA fits TRBJ2-5 better; the J call may be wrong. This CDR3 region has 12 residues. CDR1 KGHDR and CDR2 SFDVKD come from the germline V gene. This CDR3 reads CATSDVGETQYF. The CDR3 DNA reads TGTGCCACCAGTGATGTCGGGGAGACCCAGTACTTC.

This clonotype showed up just once. The chain has TRBV7-9 and TRBJ2-1; D not certain. V lost 10 bases to trimming and J lost 8 bases, with 18 bases between them. Looked up from germline, CDR1 is SEHNR and CDR2 is FQNEAQ (reference sequence). The CDR3 extends over 13 amino acids. The CDR3 sequence is CAILIGSIDEQFF. Here the CDR3 DNA reads TGTGCCATCCTGATCGGAAGCATCGATGAGCAGTTCTTC.

V usage is TRBV28 and J usage is TRBJ1-4; D may be TRBD1 (6 bases). The CDR3 length is 13 residues. Germline CDR1 is MDHEN and CDR2 is SYDVKM. The ends were cut back, 5 bases at V and 12 bases at J, with 16 bases in the middle. The CDR3 region is CASSRFRDKQLFF. DNA of the CDR3: TGTGCCAGCAGTCGCTTCCGGGACAAGCAACTGTTTTTT.

The chain carries TRBV28 and TRBJ2-5; 7 bases match TRBD2. CDR3 length: 16 amino acids. V was clipped by 5 bases and J by 5 bases; unmatched bases: 14. CDR1 is MDHEN and CDR2 is SYDVKM in the germline V gene. The CDR3 coding sequence is TGTGCCAGCAGTAATCAGGGAGGGTTTTGGGAGGAGACCCAGTACTTC. It yields the protein CASSNQGGFWEETQYF.

Concerning this clonotype itself: Sequence at one end of the junction differs from germline and may be a read error. V is TRBV7-2 and J is TRBJ2-7, with D possibly being TRBD1 (6 bases). The J call is uncertain, as TRBJ2-5 better fits the DNA end. The CDR3 has 16 amino acids. Germline V gene sequence: CDR1 SGHTA, CDR2 FQGNSA. The chain's CDR3 is CAISTAGTPPSETQYF. The CDR3 bases are TGTGCCATCAGCACAGCCGGGACACCCCCGTCAGAGACCCAGTACTTC.

This clonotype was counted between two and nine times. The rearrangement links TRBV3-1 to TRBJ1-6, with TRBD1 identical over 10 bases. This CDR3 region has 16 residues. V shed 0 bases and J 9 bases; nucleotides not matched to a gene: 5. Germline V gives CDR1 LGHDT, CDR2 YNNKEL (reference sequence). The CDR3 DNA sequence: TGTGCCAGCAGCCAAGATGGGGGACAGGGGATTTCACCCCTCCACTTT. Translation: CASSQDGGQGISPLHF. The full variable domain, rest sourced from reference TRBV3-1 and TRBJ1-6, is DTAVSQTPKYLVTQMGNDKSIKCEQNLGHDTMYWYKQDSKKFLKIMFSYNNKELIINETVPNRFSPKSPDKAHLNLHINSLELGDSAVYFCASSQDGGQGISPLHFGNGTRLTVT.

This chain links TRBV25-1 with TRBJ1-5; 9 bases align to TRBD1. Per the germline V gene, CDR1 is MGHDK and CDR2 is SYGVNS. The length of the CDR3 is 14 residues. V trimming: 8 bases; J trimming: 7 bases; junction bases outside the gene matches: 9. CDR3 protein: CASSRTGEGQPQHF. CDR3 nucleotide sequence: TGTGCCAGCTCCAGGACAGGGGAGGGACAGCCCCAGCATTTT.

The chain is built from TRBV7-8 and TRBJ1-1; a weak D match, TRBD1 (6 bases). Germline V lookup: CDR1 SGHVS, CDR2 FQNEAQ. With 5 bases removed from V and 7 bases from J, the gap between germline ends came to 14 bases. The CDR3 sequence is 13 residues long. Here the CDR3 reads CASSPDSPYEAFF. CDR3 bases: TGTGCCAGCAGCCCGGACAGCCCCTATGAAGCTTTCTTT. The complete variable domain, with remaining parts taken from reference TRBV7-8 and TRBJ1-1, reads GAGVSQSPRYKVAKRGQDVALRCDPISGHVSLFWYQQALGQGPEFLTYFQNEAQLDKSGLPSDRFFAERPEGSVSTLKIQRTQQEDSAVYLCASSPDSPYEAFFGQGTRLTVV.

Only a few counts were recorded for this clonotype. V and J are TRBV29-1 and TRBJ2-1; no reliable D call. The V gene lost 4 bases and the J gene lost 10 bases, with 8 bases spanning the gap. The CDR3 runs 10 residues. Germline CDR1 reads SQVTM; CDR2 reads ANQGSEA. As DNA, the CDR3 is TGCAGCGTTGTACTTCGAGAGCAGTTCTTC. This codes for CSVVLREQFF.

The V gene is TRBV29-1, the J gene TRBJ2-1; D unclear. CDR1 and CDR2 from the germline V gene are SQVTM and ANQGSEA. The CDR3 spans 13 residues. V lost 8 bases and J lost 4, with 15 bases in between. The DNA for the CDR3 is TGCAGCACCGGGCCGAGTACTTACAATGAGCAGTTCTTC. Translating gives CSTGPSTYNEQFF.

This clonotype was counted between two and nine times. The gene calls are TRBV12-3 or TRBV12-4 and TRBJ1-5, with D maybe TRBD1 (5 bases). The V end was cut by 3 bases, the J end by 5 bases, with 11 bases between. The CDR3 is 14 amino acids. CDR3 in amino acids: CASSFGGSDQPQHF. In DNA, the CDR3 is TGTGCCAGCAGTTTTGGGGGGAGCGATCAGCCCCAGCATTTT.

CDR3 sequence: CASSGSSGANVLTF. CDR3 bases: TGTGCCAGCAGTGGGAGCTCTGGGGCCAACGTCCTGACTTTC. V is TRBV6-5 and J is TRBJ2-6; TRBD2 is a possible D gene (5 bases). The CDR3 consists of 14 residues. Trimming shortened V by 5 bases and J by 0 bases, and 5 bases separated the two germline ends. Per germline, CDR1 MNHEY and CDR2 SVGAGI.

The chain combines TRBV7-8 with TRBJ2-3, with D perhaps given as TRBD1 or TRBD2 (5 bases each). Trimming took off 5 bases at V and 3 bases at J, with 21 bases between the two ends. The CDR3 runs to 17 residues. Germline values: CDR1 SGHVS, CDR2 FQNEAQ. In nucleotides, the CDR3 is TGTGCCAGCAGCGCTCTCGCTCTTGGGGGTAGTACAGATACGCAGTATTTT. Translation: CASSALALGGSTDTQYF.

This chain links TRBV4-1 with TRBJ2-7; 9 nucleotides agree with TRBD1. CDR3 length: 17 amino acids. Trimming cost V 3 bases and J 1 base; bases outside gene matches: 10. From germline, CDR1 is MGHRA and CDR2 YSYEKL. In DNA, the CDR3 is TGCGCCAGCAGCCAGGAGGGTGGGACAGGGAATTCCTACGAGCAGTACTTC. Protein: CASSQEGGTGNSYEQYF.

The chain joins TRBV3-1 to TRBJ1-5, with 7 bases matching TRBD1. The CDR3 covers 18 residues. V was clipped by 0 bases and J by 2 bases; unmatched bases: 10. The germline CDR1 and CDR2 sequences are LGHDT and YNNKEL (reference sequence). The CDR3 coding sequence is TGTGCCAGCAGCCAAGATCGTGGGACAGTTTCTGGCAATCAGCCCCAGCATTTT. It codes for CASSQDRGTVSGNQPQHF. The whole variable domain, filled in from reference TRBV3-1 and TRBJ1-5, reads DTAVSQTPKYLVTQMGNDKSIKCEQNLGHDTMYWYKQDSKKFLKIMFSYNNKELIINETVPNRFSPKSPDKAHLNLHINSLELGDSAVYFCASSQDRGTVSGNQPQHFGDGTRLSIL.

The rearrangement links TRBV20-1 to TRBJ2-2; 7 bases align to TRBD2. The CDR3 extends over 16 amino acids. V lost 3 bases and J lost 3; bases outside the gene matches: 10. CDR1 DFQATT and CDR2 SNEGSKA come from the germline V gene (reference sequence). CDR3 protein: CSARLTGTIDTGELFF. The DNA of the CDR3 is TGCAGTGCTAGGTTAACCGGGACTATAGACACCGGGGAGCTGTTTTTT.

This sequence joins TRBV10-2 and TRBJ2-7, with D possibly TRBD2 on 6 matching bases. The CDR3 is 15 residues long. Germline CDR1 is WSHSY and CDR2 is SAAADI. V lost 0 bases and J lost 1, with 10 bases in between. CDR3 sequence (DNA): TGCGCCAGCAGTGAGTCGCAGGGACTTTCCTACGAGCAGTACTTC. It yields the protein CASSESQGLSYEQYF.

This clonotype was found a few times. The CDR3 nucleotides read TGCGCCAGCAGCCAAGATATCAGCGGGGGGTACAATGAGCAGTTCTTC. This translates into CASSQDISGGYNEQFF. The chain carries TRBV4-3 and TRBJ2-1; 9 positions match TRBD2. The CDR3 is 16 amino acids. V lost 0 bases, J lost 4 bases, and 4 bases stayed unmatched. Per germline, CDR1 LGHNA and CDR2 YSLEER.

The rearrangement joins TRBV29-1 to TRBJ2-1, with 12 bases fitting TRBD1. CDR3 size: 18 residues. With 4 bases clipped from V and 0 bases from J, the junction kept 10 bases outside the gene matches. Germline CDR1 reads SQVTM; CDR2 reads ANQGSEA. CDR3 protein: CSVVGDRGRKVSYNEQFF. The CDR3, as DNA: TGCAGCGTTGTTGGGGACAGGGGGCGGAAAGTCTCCTACAATGAGCAGTTCTTC.

This chain uses TRBV5-5 with TRBJ1-5, with D unclear. V lost 0 bases to trimming and J lost 5 bases, with 12 bases between them. The germline V gene has CDR1 SGHKS and CDR2 YYEKEE (reference sequence). CDR3 length: 15 amino acids. CDR3 in DNA: TGTGCCAGCAGCTTGGACCCGGGTTACTATCAGCCCCAGCATTTT. This encodes CASSLDPGYYQPQHF.

The rearrangement uses TRBV6-1 and TRBJ2-7; D is undetermined. The J call is in doubt because the DNA end fits TRBJ2-5 better. The CDR3 consists of 17 residues. Germline-derived CDR1 and CDR2 are MNHNS and SASEGT. Written as DNA, the CDR3 is TGTGCCAGCAGTGAGCTGGTCTTCGGGCCCAACGATGGGACCCAGTACTTC. Translation gives CASSELVFGPNDGTQYF.

This clonotype occurred a few times. The genes are TRBV29-1 and TRBJ1-5; D is uncertain. V lost 5 bases and J 5 bases, leaving 10 bases between the germline ends. Germline values: CDR1 SQVTM, CDR2 ANQGSEA. The CDR3 runs to 12 residues. The CDR3 DNA is TGCAGCGTTCAGACAAGAGATCAGCCCCAGCATTTT. It specifies CSVQTRDQPQHF.

The chain carries TRBV28 and TRBJ2-5; the match to TRBD2 covers 14 bases. The DNA matches TRBJ2-7 better at its end, which makes the J call doubtful. Looked up from germline, CDR1 is MDHEN and CDR2 is SYDVKM. The CDR3 loop spans 20 amino acids. The chain's CDR3 is CASSFPRLAGGPRLSHEQYF. The CDR3 DNA sequence: TGTGCCAGCAGTTTCCCCCGACTAGCGGGAGGGCCTCGCTTGAGCCACGAGCAGTACTTC.

This clonotype was detected a few times. This chain joins TRBV20-1 and TRBJ1-4; 10 bases agree with TRBD1. The germline CDR1 and CDR2 sequences are DFQATT and SNEGSKA (reference sequence). The CDR3 loop spans 14 amino acids. Losses at the gene ends were 0 bases for V and 6 bases for J; bases not matched to a gene: 1. The CDR3 sequence: CSARDGTGDEKLFF. The CDR3, as DNA: TGCAGTGCTAGAGATGGGACAGGGGATGAAAAACTGTTTTTT.

The chain links TRBV29-1 to TRBJ2-1; possibly TRBD2 for D (6 bases). The end of the DNA aligns better with TRBJ2-7, so the J call may be wrong. Germline V gene data show CDR1 as SQVTM and CDR2 as ANQGSEA. The CDR3 contains 13 residues. The CDR3 protein is CSVELALHNEQYF. As DNA, the CDR3 is TGCAGCGTTGAGCTAGCGCTCCACAATGAGCAGTACTTC.

V and J are TRBV25-1 and TRBJ1-2; tentatively, D is TRBD1 (5 bases). V was shortened by 1 base and J by 2 bases, with 11 bases between the two germline ends. CDR1 is MGHDK and CDR2 is SYGVNS in the germline V gene. The CDR3 length is 15 residues. The chain's CDR3 is CASSELGEGNYGYTF. For the CDR3, the DNA is TGTGCCAGCAGTGAATTAGGGGAGGGCAACTATGGCTACACCTTC.

V gene TRBV7-2 combines with J gene TRBJ1-5; D perhaps matches TRBD1 (5 bases). CDR1 is SGHTA and CDR2 is FQGNSA in the germline V gene. The CDR3 is 14 residues long. V lost 3 bases, J lost 4 bases, and 10 bases lay in between. CDR3 residues: CASSFTGRNQPQHF. As DNA, the CDR3 is TGTGCCAGCAGCTTCACAGGACGGAATCAGCCCCAGCATTTT.